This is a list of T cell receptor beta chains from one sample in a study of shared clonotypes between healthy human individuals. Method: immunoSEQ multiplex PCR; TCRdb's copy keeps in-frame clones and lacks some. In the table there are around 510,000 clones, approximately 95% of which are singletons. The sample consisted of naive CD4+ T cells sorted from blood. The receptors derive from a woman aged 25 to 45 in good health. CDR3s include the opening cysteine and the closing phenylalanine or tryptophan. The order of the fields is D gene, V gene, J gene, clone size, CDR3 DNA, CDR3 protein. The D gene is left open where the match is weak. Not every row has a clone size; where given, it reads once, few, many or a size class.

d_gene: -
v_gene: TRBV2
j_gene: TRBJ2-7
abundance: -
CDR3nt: TGTGCCAGCACACTGGGCTTCTACGAGCAGTACTTC
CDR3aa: CASTLGFYEQYF

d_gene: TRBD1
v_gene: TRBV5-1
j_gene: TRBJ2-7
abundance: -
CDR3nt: TGCGCCAGCAGCTTGGCCCGGACAGGGGATGAGCAGTACTTC
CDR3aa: CASSLARTGDEQYF

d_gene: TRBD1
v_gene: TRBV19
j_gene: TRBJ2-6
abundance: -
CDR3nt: TGTGCCAGTAGTCACGGGACAGGGGCGTCTGGGGCCAACGTCCTGACTTTC
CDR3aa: CASSHGTGASGANVLTF

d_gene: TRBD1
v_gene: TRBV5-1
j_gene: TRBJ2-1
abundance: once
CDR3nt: TGCGCCAGCAGCTGGGGACAGGGTAGCTACAATGAGCAGTTCTTC
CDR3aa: CASSWGQGSYNEQFF

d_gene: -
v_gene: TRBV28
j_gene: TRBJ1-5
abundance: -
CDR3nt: TGTGCCAGCAGTTGGCCCTTCAATCAGCCCCAGCATTTT
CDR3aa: CASSWPFNQPQHF

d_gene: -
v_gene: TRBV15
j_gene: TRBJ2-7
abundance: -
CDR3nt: TGTGCCACCAGCAGAGATGTTTCACGGGACGAGCAGTACTTC
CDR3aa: CATSRDVSRDEQYF

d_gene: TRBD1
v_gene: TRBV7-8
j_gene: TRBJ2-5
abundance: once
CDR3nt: TGTGCCAGCAGCTTAGGACTTGGGACAGGGGGTATGCAGACCCAGTACTTC
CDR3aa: CASSLGLGTGGMQTQYF

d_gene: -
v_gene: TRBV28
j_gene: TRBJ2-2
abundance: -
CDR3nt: TGTGCCAGCAGTAGGAGTTTTTCCGGGGAGCTGTTTTTT
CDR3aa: CASSRSFSGELFF

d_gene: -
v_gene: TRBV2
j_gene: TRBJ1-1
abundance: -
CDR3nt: TGTGCCTGCGGACAGCGCACTGAAGCTTTCTTT
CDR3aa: CACGQRTEAFF

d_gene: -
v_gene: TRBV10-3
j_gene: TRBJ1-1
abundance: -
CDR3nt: TGTGCCATCAGTGAGCTTTCGTCCCTGAACACTGAAGCTTTCTTT
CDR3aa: CAISELSSLNTEAFF

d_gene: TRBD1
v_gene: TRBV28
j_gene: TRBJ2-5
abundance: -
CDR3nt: TGTGCCAGCTTTCCCGGACAGGGGCCTGTCGAGACCCAGTACTTC
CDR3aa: CASFPGQGPVETQYF

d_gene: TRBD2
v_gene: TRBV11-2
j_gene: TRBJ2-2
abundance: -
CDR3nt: TGTGCCAGCACCATTCCGGGACTAGCGGGAGGGCCTTTGCACGGGGAGCTGTTTTTT
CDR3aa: CASTIPGLAGGPLHGELFF

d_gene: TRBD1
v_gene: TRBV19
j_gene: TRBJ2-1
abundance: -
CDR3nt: TGTGCCAGTAGTATGCATGTGGGGACAGACTTCTCGCAGTTCTTC
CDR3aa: CASSMHVGTDFSQFF

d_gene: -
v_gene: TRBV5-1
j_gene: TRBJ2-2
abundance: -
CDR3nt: TGCGCCAGCAGCCCTGGAGGCGGGGCATGGGACACCGGGGAGCTGTTTTTT
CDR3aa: CASSPGGGAWDTGELFF

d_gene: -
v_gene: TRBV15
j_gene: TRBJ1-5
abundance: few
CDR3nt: TGTGCCACCAGCACCTGGACGGGGGCAGGGGATCAGCCCCAGCATTTT
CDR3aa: CATSTWTGAGDQPQHF

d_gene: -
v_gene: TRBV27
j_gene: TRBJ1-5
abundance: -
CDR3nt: TGTGCCAGCAGCTCGCGACCCCATCAGCCCCAGCATTTT
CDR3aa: CASSSRPHQPQHF

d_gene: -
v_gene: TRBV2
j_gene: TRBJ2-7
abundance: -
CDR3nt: TGTGCCAGCGAGCGCGGCAACGAGCAGTACTTC
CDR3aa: CASERGNEQYF

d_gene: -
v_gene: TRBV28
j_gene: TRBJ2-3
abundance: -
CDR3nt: TGTGCCAGCAGTTTTTTGCGGGATACGCAGTATTTT
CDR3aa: CASSFLRDTQYF

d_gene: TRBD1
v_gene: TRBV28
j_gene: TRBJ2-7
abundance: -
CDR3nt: TGTGCCAGCAGTTTTAACAGGGGACCACGCTACGAGCAGTACTTC
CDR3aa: CASSFNRGPRYEQYF

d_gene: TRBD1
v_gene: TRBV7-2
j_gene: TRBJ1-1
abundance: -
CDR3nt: TGTGCCAGCAGCTTACAGGGGGCTGGGACTGAAGCTTTCTTT
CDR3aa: CASSLQGAGTEAFF

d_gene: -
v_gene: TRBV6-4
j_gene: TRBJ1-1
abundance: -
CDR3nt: TGTGCCAGCAGGATACAGGACGGGAACACTGAAGCTTTCTTT
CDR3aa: CASRIQDGNTEAFF

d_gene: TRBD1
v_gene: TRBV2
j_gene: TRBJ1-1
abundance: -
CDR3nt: TGTGCCAGCAGCCGACAGGGGGGCACTGAAGCTTTCTTT
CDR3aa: CASSRQGGTEAFF

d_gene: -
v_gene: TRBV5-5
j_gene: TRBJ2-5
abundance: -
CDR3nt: TGTGCCAGCAGCTTGTCCTTACCTCAAGAGACCCAGTACTTC
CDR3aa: CASSLSLPQETQYF

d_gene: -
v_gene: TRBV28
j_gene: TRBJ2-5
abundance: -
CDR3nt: TGTGCCAGCAGTCCGCGACAGATTACGGAGACCCAGTACTTC
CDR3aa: CASSPRQITETQYF

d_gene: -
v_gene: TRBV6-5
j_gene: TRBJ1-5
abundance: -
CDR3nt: TGTGCCAGCAGCCCACAGGGTAGCCAGCCCCAGCATTTT
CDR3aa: CASSPQGSQPQHF

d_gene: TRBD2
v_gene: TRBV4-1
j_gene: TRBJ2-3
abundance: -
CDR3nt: TGCGCCAGCAGCCAGGGACTAGCGGGAGTGGGGCTCGGAGATACGCAGTATTTT
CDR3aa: CASSQGLAGVGLGDTQYF

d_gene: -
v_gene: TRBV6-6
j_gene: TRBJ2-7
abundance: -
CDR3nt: TGTGCCAGCAGTTACTGGGCCGGGCTCTACGAGCAGTACTTC
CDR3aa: CASSYWAGLYEQYF

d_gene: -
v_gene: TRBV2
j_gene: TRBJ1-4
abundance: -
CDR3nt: TGTGCCAGCAGTGAAGTGGGTCTACTGTTTTTT
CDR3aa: CASSEVGLLFF

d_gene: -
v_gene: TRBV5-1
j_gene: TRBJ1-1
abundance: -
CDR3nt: TGCGCCAGCAGCTTGATTCCGGGTACTGAAGCTTTCTTT
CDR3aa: CASSLIPGTEAFF

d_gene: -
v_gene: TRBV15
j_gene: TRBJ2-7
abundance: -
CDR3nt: TGTGCCACCAGCAGAGATTACGGCACGGAGAAGCAGTACTTC
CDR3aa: CATSRDYGTEKQYF

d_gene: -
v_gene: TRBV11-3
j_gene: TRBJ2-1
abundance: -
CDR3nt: TGTGCCAGCAGTTCCCGGACAGCTAGCTCCTACAATGAGCAGTTCTTC
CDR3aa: CASSSRTASSYNEQFF

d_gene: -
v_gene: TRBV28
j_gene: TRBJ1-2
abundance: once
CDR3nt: TGTGCCAGCAGTTCCCCGGAACAGGCAGACTATGGCTACACCTTC
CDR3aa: CASSSPEQADYGYTF

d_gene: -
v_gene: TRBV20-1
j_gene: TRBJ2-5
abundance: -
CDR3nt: TGCAGTGCTAGAGCGCAAGAGACCCAGTACTTC
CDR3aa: CSARAQETQYF

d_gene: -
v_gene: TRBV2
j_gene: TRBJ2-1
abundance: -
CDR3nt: TGTGCCAGCAAGGGGTCCCATGAGCAGTTCTTC
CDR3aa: CASKGSHEQFF

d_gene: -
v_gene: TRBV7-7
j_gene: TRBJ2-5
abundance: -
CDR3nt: TGTGCCAGCAGCTTAGAGTTAAGCGGGGAGACCCAGTACTTC
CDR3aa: CASSLELSGETQYF

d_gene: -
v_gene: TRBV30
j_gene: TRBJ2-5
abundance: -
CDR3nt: TGTGCCTGGCTTCAGGGGCAAGAGACCCAGTACTTC
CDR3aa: CAWLQGQETQYF

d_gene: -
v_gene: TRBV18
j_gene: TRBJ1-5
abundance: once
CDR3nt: TGTGCCAGCTCAGAGACTGATAGCAATCAGCCCCAGCATTTT
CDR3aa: CASSETDSNQPQHF

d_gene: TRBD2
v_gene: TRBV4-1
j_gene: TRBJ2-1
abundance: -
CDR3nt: TGCGCCAGCAGCCGGCCCGTAGCGGGAGTGGCCTACAATGAGCAGTTCTTC
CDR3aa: CASSRPVAGVAYNEQFF

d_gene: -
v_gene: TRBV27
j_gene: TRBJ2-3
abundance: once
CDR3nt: TGTGCCAGCAGAGACCGAAGGGGGGGAGTCACAGATACGCAGTATTTT
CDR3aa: CASRDRRGGVTDTQYF

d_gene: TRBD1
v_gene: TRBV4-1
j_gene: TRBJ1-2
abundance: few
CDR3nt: TGCGCCAGCAGCAACCCGACAGGGGGGGACGACTATGGCTACACCTTC
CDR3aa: CASSNPTGGDDYGYTF

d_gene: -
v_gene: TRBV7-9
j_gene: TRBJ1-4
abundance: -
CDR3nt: TGTGCCAGCAGTTCCACGGGGCGGACTAATGAAAAACTGTTTTTT
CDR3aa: CASSSTGRTNEKLFF